This T cell receptor beta chain appears in the sequencing data of a study of T cells in Graves' hyperthyroidism and ophthalmopathy. V dropped 2 bases and J dropped 2 bases, with 5 bases sitting between them. Germline V gene data show CDR1 as DFQATT and CDR2 as SNEGSKA (reference sequence). The CDR3 loop spans 12 amino acids. This clonotype came up once. What was amplified from RNA transcripts were TCR beta CDR3 regions. A first-round RT-PCR of the TCR CDR3 used the HTBI primer set. TCRdb redid the calling of the multiplex PCR reads with MiXCR, one entry per CDR3 protein. The table records about 510,000 distinct CDR3 sequences, 35% to 50% of them present only once. Lactation, pregnancy, other autoimmune disease or uncontrolled infection excluded patients.

The genes are TRBV20-1 and TRBJ2-3; D is undetermined. This receptor was identified in an adult woman with Graves' disease, either hyperthyroidism or ophthalmopathy (not recorded which). The sample consisted of peripheral blood or thyroid tissue (not recorded which). Here the CDR3 reads CSARTFTDTQYF. The CDR3 coding sequence is TGCAGTGCTAGAACTTTCACAGATACGCAGTATTTT.